This TCR beta chain was captured by sequencing in a study of response to subunit inactivated influenza vaccine. With regard to this clonotype: The antigen is undetermined. Just one base apart from a much larger clone, this may be a read error.

TCRdb reprocessed the RT-PCR reads with MiXCR, giving one entry per CDR3 protein. The sample gives some 180,000 distinct CDR3 sequences, around a tenth of which show up once; approximately 10% is in the top ten. Findings and caveats of the study: It was the authors' suggestion that each seasonal influenza vaccination recruits few new T cells.

The specimen comprised non-naive T cells sorted from PBMCs, sampled on the day of vaccination. The TCR comes from a man aged 50 to 60 who received an inactivated influenza vaccine.

Here the CDR3 reads CAISITGDTEAFF. CDR3 nucleotides: TGTGCCATCAGTATAACAGGGGACACTGAAGCTTTCTTT. The chain carries TRBV10-3 and TRBJ1-1; 7 bases are a match to TRBD1. Germline CDR1 and CDR2: ENHRY and SYGVKD. CDR3 length equals 13 residues. Trimming removed 5 bases from V and 3 bases from J; junction bases left unmatched: 3.